The source of this T cell receptor (beta chain) is a study of blood T cell repertoires in COVID-19. Study context: Collection of acute and convalescent COVID-19 samples took place in the United States, Italy and Spain.

The protocol was immunoSEQ multiplex PCR, while the TCRdb copy is restricted to in-frame clones and leaves out a portion. The sample includes 200,000 to 300,000 clones, around 86% of them seen just once. Participants were aged about 18 to 100 years from about 25 US areas. Cohorts were assigned according to the clinical history that participants reported. This CDR3 region has 14 residues. J gave up 6 bases and V 5 bases, and 7 bases lay outside the gene matches. Germline CDR1 is SEHNR and CDR2 is FQNEAQ (reference sequence). The receptor's source is a woman aged 18 to 35 who had recovered from COVID-19. The sequenced sample consisted of PBMCs or T cells enriched from blood (not recorded which). The chain uses TRBV7-9 and TRBJ2-1; 7 nucleotides agree with TRBD1. The CDR3 reads CASSHTRDSNEQFF. CDR3 bases: TGTGCCAGCAGCCACACTCGGGACAGCAATGAGCAGTTCTTC.